This T cell receptor (beta chain) was identified in a study of T cells in Graves' hyperthyroidism and ophthalmopathy. Study outcomes and limitations: Ophthalmopathy was predicted by the model a median of 6.5 months ahead of onset.

This clonotype has at least ten counts. Antigen specificity is unknown. Diagnostic decisions used clinical symptoms, serum thyroxine and TRAb, thyroid ultrasound and orbital computed tomography. CDR1 SEHNR and CDR2 FQNEAQ come from the germline V gene (reference sequence). V lost 6 bases to trimming and J lost 6 bases, with 12 bases between them. This CDR3 is 12 amino acids long. Amplified regions were TCR beta CDR3 sequences from RNA transcripts. HTBI primers were the set used in a first-round RT-PCR of the TCR CDR3. Using its own MiXCR run on the multiplex PCR reads, TCRdb lists one record per CDR3 protein. Seen here are approximately 520,000 distinct CDR3 sequences, roughly 20% observed once, and the top ten hold approximately 25%.

The source of this sequence is a man aged 18 to 35 with Graves' hyperthyroidism. Sequenced input: blood. J is TRBJ2-7 and V is TRBV7-9; weak D call: TRBD2 (7 bases). CDR3 sequence reads: CASRQGGGEQYF. The CDR3 DNA is TGTGCCAGCAGACAGGGAGGGGGCGAGCAGTACTTC. Together with reference TRBV7-9 and TRBJ2-7, the CDR3 gives the full variable domain: DTGVSQNPRHKITKRGQNVTFRCDPISEHNRLYWYRQTLGQGPEFLTYFQNEAQLEKSRLLSDRFSAERPKGSFSTLEIQRTEQGDSAMYLCASRQGGGEQYFGPGTRLTVT.